A selection of T cell receptor beta chains follows, all from one sample in a study of blood T cell repertoires in COVID-19. TCRdb's table, derived via immunoSEQ multiplex PCR, lists solely in-frame clones and lacks some. The sample records some 150,000 clones, 80% to 90% being singletons. The sample was peripheral blood. The receptors here all came from a woman aged 70-85 years with COVID-19, enrolled during active disease. Both conserved end residues are part of each CDR3. D genes are given only for firm matches. Rows may omit the clone size; those that give it use once, few, many or a size class.

>TRBJ1-1|13|-|TRBV10-1|-
CASKAGMNTEAFF
TGCGCCAGCAAAGCGGGCATGAACACTGAAGCTTTCTTT
>TRBJ2-1|18|TRBD2|TRBV29-1|-
CSAFGLAGVDSSYNEQFF
TGCAGCGCCTTCGGACTAGCGGGAGTCGACAGCTCCTACAATGAGCAGTTCTTC
>TRBJ2-2|13|-|TRBV19|-
CASSVLRTGELFF
TGTGCCAGTAGTGTCCTCAGGACCGGGGAGCTGTTTTTT
>TRBJ2-5|16|TRBD2|TRBV5-5|-
CASSQAPSGGGETQYF
TGTGCCAGCAGCCAGGCCCCGAGCGGCGGGGGGGAGACCCAGTACTTC
>TRBJ2-1|15|TRBD2|TRBV18|-
CASSRTSGSADEQFF
TGTGCCAGCTCAAGGACTAGCGGGAGTGCAGATGAGCAGTTCTTC
>TRBJ1-1|14|TRBD1|TRBV2|-
CASSFEGTVTEAFF
TGTGCCAGCTCTTTTGAAGGGACAGTGACTGAAGCTTTCTTT
>TRBJ1-6|14|-|TRBV18|-
CASSPSSYNSPLHF
TGTGCCAGCTCACCATCCAGTTATAATTCACCCCTCCACTTT
>TRBJ2-1|13|TRBD2|TRBV19|-
CASIAGTHNEQFF
TGTGCCAGCATAGCGGGGACCCACAATGAGCAGTTCTTC
>TRBJ2-7|14|TRBD1|TRBV6-5|-
CASSLTRQGHEQYF
TGTGCCAGCAGTTTAACTCGACAGGGCCACGAGCAGTACTTC
>TRBJ1-1|15|TRBD1|TRBV5-1|-
CASSLVGQGATEAFF
TGCGCCAGCAGCTTGGTCGGACAGGGGGCCACTGAAGCTTTCTTT
>TRBJ2-5|13|-|TRBV2|-
CASSDVLQETQYF
TGTGCCAGCAGTGACGTCCTTCAAGAGACCCAGTACTTC
>TRBJ1-1|13|TRBD1|TRBV7-8|once
CASNLKLQGVAFF
TGTGCCAGCAACTTAAAATTACAGGGGGTAGCTTTCTTT
>TRBJ1-4|14|TRBD1|TRBV15|-
CATSREDRGEKLFF
TGTGCCACCAGCAGAGAGGACAGGGGTGAAAAACTGTTTTTT
>TRBJ1-1|11|-|TRBV5-1|-
CASRQNTEAFF
TGCGCCAGCAGACAGAACACTGAAGCTTTCTTT
>TRBJ1-2|15|-|TRBV3-1/TRBV3-2|-
CASSQDVGRAGGYTF
TGTGCCAGCAGCCAAGATGTCGGCCGGGCGGGTGGCTACACCTTC
>TRBJ1-3|14|-|TRBV11-2|-
CASSRLQGGNTIYF
TGTGCCAGCAGCCGGCTCCAGGGGGGAAACACCATATATTTT
>TRBJ2-2|14|TRBD1|TRBV10-2|-
CASSGRTGTGELFF
TGCGCCAGCAGTGGCCGGACAGGCACCGGGGAGCTGTTTTTT
>TRBJ2-7|14|-|TRBV14|-
CASSPLTRVGEQYF
TGTGCCAGCAGCCCCCTCACTAGGGTTGGCGAGCAGTACTTC
>TRBJ1-4|14|-|TRBV11-2|-
CASSLDGVDSKLFF
TGTGCCAGCAGCTTAGATGGGGTTGACAGTAAGCTGTTTTTT
>TRBJ2-6|15|-|TRBV7-9|-
CASSYRRAGANVLTF
TGTGCCAGCAGTTATCGGAGGGCCGGGGCCAACGTCCTGACTTTC
>TRBJ2-3|17|-|TRBV6-6|-
CASSPSYGTKSTDTQYF
TGTGCCAGCAGTCCTTCATACGGGACAAAATCCACAGATACGCAGTATTTT
>TRBJ2-2|15|TRBD1|TRBV9|once
CASSEQGLNTGELFF
TGTGCCAGCAGCGAACAGGGGTTAAACACCGGGGAGCTGTTTTTT
>TRBJ1-1|18|-|TRBV30|-
CAWEAAYPNTEMNTEAFF
TGTGCCTGGGAGGCGGCGTATCCAAACACGGAAATGAACACTGAAGCTTTCTTT
>TRBJ2-5|18|TRBD2|TRBV4-2|-
CASSQDSRLANGGETQYF
TGTGCCAGCAGCCAAGACAGCCGACTAGCGAACGGGGGAGAGACCCAGTACTTC
>TRBJ2-3|14|-|TRBV19|-
CASNAGPSPDTQYF
TGTGCCAGTAACGCAGGGCCCTCCCCGGATACGCAGTATTTT
>TRBJ2-3|15|TRBD1|TRBV9|-
CASSARQGTTDTQYF
TGTGCCAGCAGCGCCCGACAGGGGACGACAGATACGCAGTATTTT
>TRBJ1-4|17|TRBD1|TRBV27|-
CASSLWGTGTMGEKLFF
TGTGCCAGCAGTTTATGGGGGACAGGGACGATGGGTGAAAAACTGTTTTTT
>TRBJ2-7|14|-|TRBV27|-
CASKWTDSSYEQYF
TGTGCCAGCAAGTGGACAGATAGCTCCTACGAGCAGTACTTC
>TRBJ1-6|12|-|TRBV3-1/TRBV3-2|once
CASSQVSSPLHF
TGTGCCAGCAGCCAAGTCTCTTCACCCCTCCACTTT
>TRBJ2-5|13|-|TRBV3-1/TRBV3-2|-
CASGDSARETQYF
TGTGCCAGCGGCGACAGCGCCAGGGAGACCCAGTACTTC
>TRBJ1-3|17|TRBD1|TRBV15|-
CATSSWGLGTAANTIYF
TGTGCCACCAGCTCCTGGGGGCTGGGGACAGCCGCGAACACCATATATTTT
>TRBJ1-2|14|-|TRBV11-2|-
CASSTIRGAGGYTF
TGTGCCAGCAGCACAATCCGCGGGGCGGGAGGCTACACCTTC
>TRBJ1-2|12|-|TRBV7-2|-
CASSSRSYGYTF
TGTGCCAGCAGCTCTCGGTCCTACGGCTACACCTTC
>TRBJ1-5|15|-|TRBV4-2|-
CASSQDRTPSRPQHF
TGTGCCAGCAGCCAAGATCGCACCCCTTCGCGGCCCCAGCATTTT
>TRBJ1-4|16|TRBD1|TRBV10-1|-
CASSQTGVPTNEKLFF
TGCGCCAGCAGTCAGACAGGGGTCCCAACTAATGAAAAACTGTTTTTT
>TRBJ2-3|15|TRBD2|TRBV6-5|-
CASSYQASGTDTQYF
TGTGCCAGCAGTTATCAGGCTAGCGGGACAGATACGCAGTATTTT
>TRBJ1-5|16|-|TRBV28|-
CASSPPGELSNQPQHF
TGTGCCAGCAGCCCCCCAGGGGAACTAAGCAATCAGCCCCAGCATTTT
>TRBJ1-3|16|TRBD1|TRBV11-2|few
CASPRIGGSSGNTIYF
TGTGCCAGCCCTCGAATAGGGGGCAGCTCTGGAAACACCATATATTTT
>TRBJ1-2|13|-|TRBV28|-
CASSPPQGNGYTF
TGTGCCAGCAGCCCCCCACAGGGAAATGGCTACACCTTC
>TRBJ2-1|15|TRBD2|TRBV30|-
CAWSVPSGGWNEQFF
TGTGCCTGGAGTGTACCCAGCGGGGGATGGAATGAGCAGTTCTTC
>TRBJ1-4|16|TRBD1|TRBV7-3|-
CASSVGQGTANEKLFF
TGTGCCAGCAGCGTTGGACAGGGAACGGCTAATGAAAAACTGTTTTTT
>TRBJ2-7|13|-|TRBV2|-
CASYGTVQGEQYF
TGTGCCAGCTACGGTACGGTTCAGGGCGAGCAGTACTTC
>TRBJ1-1|13|-|TRBV28|-
CASSFNPNTEAFF
TGTGCCAGCAGTTTTAATCCGAACACTGAAGCTTTCTTT
>TRBJ2-1|14|-|TRBV9|-
CASSTRDTNNEQFF
TGTGCCAGCAGCACCCGGGACACAAACAATGAGCAGTTCTTC
>TRBJ1-1|15|-|TRBV9|-
CASSVGGGAGTEAFF
TGTGCCAGCAGCGTAGGGGGGGGCGCGGGCACTGAAGCTTTCTTT
>TRBJ1-1|14|-|TRBV2|-
CASSETGGPTEAFF
TGTGCCAGCAGTGAAACGGGGGGTCCAACTGAAGCTTTCTTT
>TRBJ2-2|13|-|TRBV7-2|few
CASSFGTNGELFF
TGTGCCAGCAGCTTCGGGACAAACGGGGAGCTGTTTTTT